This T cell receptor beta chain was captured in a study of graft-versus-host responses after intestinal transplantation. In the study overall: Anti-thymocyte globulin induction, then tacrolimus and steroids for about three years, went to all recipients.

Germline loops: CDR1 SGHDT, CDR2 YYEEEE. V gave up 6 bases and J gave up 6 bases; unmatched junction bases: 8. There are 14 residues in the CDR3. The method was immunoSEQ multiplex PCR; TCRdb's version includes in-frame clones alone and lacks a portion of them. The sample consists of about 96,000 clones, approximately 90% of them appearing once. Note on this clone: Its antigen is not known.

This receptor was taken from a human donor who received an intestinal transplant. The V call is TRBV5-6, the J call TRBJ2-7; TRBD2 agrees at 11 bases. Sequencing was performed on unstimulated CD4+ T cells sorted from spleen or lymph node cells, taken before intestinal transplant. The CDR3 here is CASTQFGLAGEQYF. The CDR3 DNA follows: TGTGCCAGCACCCAATTCGGACTAGCGGGCGAGCAGTACTTC.